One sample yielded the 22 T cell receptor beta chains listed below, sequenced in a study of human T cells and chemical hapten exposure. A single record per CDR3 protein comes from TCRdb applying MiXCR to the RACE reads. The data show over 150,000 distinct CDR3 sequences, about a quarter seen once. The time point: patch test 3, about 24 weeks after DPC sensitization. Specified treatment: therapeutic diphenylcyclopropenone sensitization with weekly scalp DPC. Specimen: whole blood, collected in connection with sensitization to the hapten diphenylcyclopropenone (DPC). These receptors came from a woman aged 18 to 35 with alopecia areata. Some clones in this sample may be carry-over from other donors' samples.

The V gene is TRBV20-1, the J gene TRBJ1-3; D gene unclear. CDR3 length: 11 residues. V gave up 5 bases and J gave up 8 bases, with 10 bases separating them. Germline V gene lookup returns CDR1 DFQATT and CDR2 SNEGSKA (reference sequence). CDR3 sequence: CSAGPGDTIYF. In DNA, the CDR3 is TGCAGTGCTGGGCCGGGTGACACCATATATTTT.

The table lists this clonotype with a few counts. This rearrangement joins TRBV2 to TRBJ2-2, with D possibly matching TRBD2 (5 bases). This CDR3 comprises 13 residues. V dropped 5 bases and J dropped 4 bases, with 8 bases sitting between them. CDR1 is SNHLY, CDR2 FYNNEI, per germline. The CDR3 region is CASSRTSTGELFF. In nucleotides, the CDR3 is TGTGCCAGCAGTAGGACTTCCACCGGGGAGCTGTTTTTT.

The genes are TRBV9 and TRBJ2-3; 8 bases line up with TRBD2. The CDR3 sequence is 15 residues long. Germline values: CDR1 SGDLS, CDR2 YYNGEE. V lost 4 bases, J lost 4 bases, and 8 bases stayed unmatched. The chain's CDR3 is CASSSYGLAADTQYF. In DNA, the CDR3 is TGTGCCAGCAGCTCATACGGACTAGCAGCAGATACGCAGTATTTT.

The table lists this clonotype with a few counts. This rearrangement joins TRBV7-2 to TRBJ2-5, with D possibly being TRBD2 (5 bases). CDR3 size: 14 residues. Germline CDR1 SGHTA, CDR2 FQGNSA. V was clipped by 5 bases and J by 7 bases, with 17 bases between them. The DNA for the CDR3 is TGTGCCAGCAGCCCAGACGTCGCCCGGGGGACCCAGTACTTC. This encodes CASSPDVARGTQYF. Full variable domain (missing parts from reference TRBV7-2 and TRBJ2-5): GAGVSQSPSNKVTEKGKDVELRCDPISGHTALYWYRQSLGQGLEFLIYFQGNSAPDKSGLPSDRFSAERTGGSVSTLTIQRTQQEDSAVYLCASSPDVARGTQYFGPGTRLLVL.

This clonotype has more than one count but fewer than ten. The CDR3 DNA reads as TGCAGCGACGTCGAAATAGGGACAGGGCACGAGCAGTACTTC. Its translation: CSDVEIGTGHEQYF. The chain couples TRBV29-1 to TRBJ2-7; 9 bases are a match to TRBD1. The CDR3 consists of 14 residues. Germline values: CDR1 SQVTM, CDR2 ANQGSEA. V shed 7 bases, J shed 5 bases, and the junction held 12 bases outside the gene matches.

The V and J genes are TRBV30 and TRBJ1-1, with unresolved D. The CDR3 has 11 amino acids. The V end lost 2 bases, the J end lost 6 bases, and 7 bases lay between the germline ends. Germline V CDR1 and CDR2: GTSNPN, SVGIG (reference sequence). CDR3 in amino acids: CAWSFGPEAFF. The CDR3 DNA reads TGTGCCTGGAGTTTCGGGCCTGAAGCTTTCTTT.

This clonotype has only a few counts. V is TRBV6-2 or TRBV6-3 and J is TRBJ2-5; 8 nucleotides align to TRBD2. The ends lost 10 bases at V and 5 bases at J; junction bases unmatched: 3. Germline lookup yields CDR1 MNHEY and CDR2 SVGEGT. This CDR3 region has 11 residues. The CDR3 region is CATSGPETQYF. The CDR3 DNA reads TGTGCCACTAGCGGGCCGGAGACCCAGTACTTC.

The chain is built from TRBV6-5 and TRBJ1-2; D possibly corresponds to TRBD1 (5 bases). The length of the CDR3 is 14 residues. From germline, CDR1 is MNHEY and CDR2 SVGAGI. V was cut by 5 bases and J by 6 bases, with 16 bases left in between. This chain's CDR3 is CASSHSPGGNGYTF. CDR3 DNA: TGTGCCAGCAGTCATTCCCCCGGGGGGAATGGCTACACCTTC.

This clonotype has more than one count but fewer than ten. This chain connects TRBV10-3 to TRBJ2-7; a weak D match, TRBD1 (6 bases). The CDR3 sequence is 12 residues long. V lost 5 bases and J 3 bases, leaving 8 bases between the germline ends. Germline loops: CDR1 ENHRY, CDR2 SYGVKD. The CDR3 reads CAISKDSYEQYF. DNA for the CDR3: TGTGCCATCAGTAAGGACAGCTACGAGCAGTACTTC.

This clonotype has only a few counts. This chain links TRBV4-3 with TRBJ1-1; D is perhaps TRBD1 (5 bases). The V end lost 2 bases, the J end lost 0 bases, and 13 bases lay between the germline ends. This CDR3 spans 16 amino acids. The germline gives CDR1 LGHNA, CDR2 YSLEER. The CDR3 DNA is TGCGCCAGCAGCCAAATGTCGGGACGGATGAACACTGAAGCTTTCTTT. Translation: CASSQMSGRMNTEAFF.

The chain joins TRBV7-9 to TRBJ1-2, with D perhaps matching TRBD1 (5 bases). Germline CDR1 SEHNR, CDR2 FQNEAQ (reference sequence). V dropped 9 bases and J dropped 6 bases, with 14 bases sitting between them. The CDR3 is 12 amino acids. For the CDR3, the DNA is TGTGCCAGTTACAGGCTTGAGGATGGCTACACCTTC. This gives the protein CASYRLEDGYTF.

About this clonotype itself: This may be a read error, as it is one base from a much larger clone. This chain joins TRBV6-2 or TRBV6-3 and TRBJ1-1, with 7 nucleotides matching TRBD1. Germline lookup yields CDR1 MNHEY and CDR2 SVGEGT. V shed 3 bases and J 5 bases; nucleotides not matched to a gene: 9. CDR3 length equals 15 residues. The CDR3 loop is CASSYADRAGTEAFF. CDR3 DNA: TGTGCCAGCAGTTATGCCGACAGGGCCGGGACTGAAGCTTTCTTT.

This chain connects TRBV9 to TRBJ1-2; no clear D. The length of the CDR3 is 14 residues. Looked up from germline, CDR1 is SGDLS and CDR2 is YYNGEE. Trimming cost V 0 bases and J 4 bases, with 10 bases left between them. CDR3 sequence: CASSVAGDTYGYTF. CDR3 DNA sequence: TGTGCCAGCAGCGTAGCTGGAGACACCTATGGCTACACCTTC.

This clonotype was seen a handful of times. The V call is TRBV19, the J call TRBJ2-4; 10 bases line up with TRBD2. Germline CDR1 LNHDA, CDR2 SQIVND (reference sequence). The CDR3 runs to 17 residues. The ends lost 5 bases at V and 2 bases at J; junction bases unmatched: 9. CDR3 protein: CASSFLSSGGTKNIQYF. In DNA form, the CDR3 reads TGTGCCAGTAGTTTCCTTAGTAGCGGGGGGACCAAAAACATTCAGTACTTC.

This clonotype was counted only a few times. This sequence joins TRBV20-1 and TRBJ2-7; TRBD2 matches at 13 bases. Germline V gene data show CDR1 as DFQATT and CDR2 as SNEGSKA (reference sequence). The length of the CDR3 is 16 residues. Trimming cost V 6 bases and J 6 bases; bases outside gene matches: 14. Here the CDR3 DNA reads TGCAGTGCAAAACTAGCGGGAGGGCCGGGAGATCTCGAGCAGTACTTC. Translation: CSAKLAGGPGDLEQYF.

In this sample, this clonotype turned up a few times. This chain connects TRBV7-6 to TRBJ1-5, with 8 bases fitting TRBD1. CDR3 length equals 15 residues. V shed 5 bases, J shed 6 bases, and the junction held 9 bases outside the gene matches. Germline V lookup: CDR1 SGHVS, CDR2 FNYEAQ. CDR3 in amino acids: CASSPSPGGFQPQHF. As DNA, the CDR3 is TGTGCCAGCAGCCCTTCCCCAGGGGGCTTTCAGCCCCAGCATTTT.

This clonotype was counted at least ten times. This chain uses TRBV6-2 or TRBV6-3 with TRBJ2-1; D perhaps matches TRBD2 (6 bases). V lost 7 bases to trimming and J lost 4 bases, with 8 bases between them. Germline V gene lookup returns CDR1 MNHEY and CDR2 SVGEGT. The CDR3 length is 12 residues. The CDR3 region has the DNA TGTGCCAGCAAGGGAGGATACAATGAGCAGTTCTTC. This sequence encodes CASKGGYNEQFF.

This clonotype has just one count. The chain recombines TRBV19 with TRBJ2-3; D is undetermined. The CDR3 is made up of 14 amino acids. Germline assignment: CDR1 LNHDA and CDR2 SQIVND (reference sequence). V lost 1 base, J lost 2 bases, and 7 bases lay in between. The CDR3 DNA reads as TGTGCCAGTAGTATAGGCAGCTACACAGATACGCAGTATTTT. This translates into CASSIGSYTDTQYF.

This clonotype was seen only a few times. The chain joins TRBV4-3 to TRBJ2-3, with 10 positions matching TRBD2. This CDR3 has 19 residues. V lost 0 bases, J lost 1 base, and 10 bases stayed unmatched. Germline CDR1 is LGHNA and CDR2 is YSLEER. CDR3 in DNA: TGCGCCAGCAGCCAAGATGGCCCCGTAGCGGGGGGTCGCACAGATACGCAGTATTTT. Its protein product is CASSQDGPVAGGRTDTQYF.

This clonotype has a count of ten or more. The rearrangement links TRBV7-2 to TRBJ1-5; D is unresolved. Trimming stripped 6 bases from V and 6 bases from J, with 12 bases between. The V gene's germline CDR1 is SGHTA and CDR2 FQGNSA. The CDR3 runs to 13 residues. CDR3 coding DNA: TGTGCCAGCAGTCCAGGACGGGGTCAGCCCCAGCATTTT. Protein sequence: CASSPGRGQPQHF.

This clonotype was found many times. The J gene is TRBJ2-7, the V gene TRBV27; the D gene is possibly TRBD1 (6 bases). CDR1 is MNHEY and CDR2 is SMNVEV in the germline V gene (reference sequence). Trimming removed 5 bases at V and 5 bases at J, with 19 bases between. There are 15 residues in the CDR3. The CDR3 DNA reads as TGTGCCAGCAGTCTTACCGGGCGTCGGACAGACGAGCAGTACTTC. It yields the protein CASSLTGRRTDEQYF.

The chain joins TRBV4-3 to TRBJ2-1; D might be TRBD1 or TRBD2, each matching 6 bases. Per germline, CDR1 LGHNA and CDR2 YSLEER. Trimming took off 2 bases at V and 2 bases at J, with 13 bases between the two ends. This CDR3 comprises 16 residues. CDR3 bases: TGCGCCAGCAGCCAAATTTGGGGGGCCACCTACAATGAGCAGTTCTTC. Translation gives CASSQIWGATYNEQFF.